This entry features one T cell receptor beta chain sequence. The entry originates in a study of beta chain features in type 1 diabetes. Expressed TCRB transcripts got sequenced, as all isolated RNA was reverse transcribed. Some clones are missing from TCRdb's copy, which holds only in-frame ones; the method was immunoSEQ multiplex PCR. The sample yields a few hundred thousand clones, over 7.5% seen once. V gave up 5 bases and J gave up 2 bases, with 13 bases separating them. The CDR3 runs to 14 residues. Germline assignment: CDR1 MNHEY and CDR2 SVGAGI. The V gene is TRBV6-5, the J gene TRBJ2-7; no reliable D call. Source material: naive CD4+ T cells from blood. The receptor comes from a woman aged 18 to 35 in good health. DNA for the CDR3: TGTGCCAGCAGTGATTCCCCCCCGGCCTACGAGCAGTACTTC. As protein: CASSDSPPAYEQYF.